The 13 T cell receptor beta chains presented below share a single source sample, sequenced in a study of regulatory T cells in long-lasting Graves disease. The time point here: newly diagnosed GD, antithyroid drugs for less than 3 months. Extracted RNA from PBMCs served as the source of the TCR library. Arm-PCR with iRepertoire HTBI primers amplified the CDR3 regions for these TCR beta libraries. TCRdb reprocessed the multiplex PCR reads via MiXCR and lists one record per CDR3 protein. The table has over 350,000 distinct CDR3 sequences, about 14% seen once. In addition, the sample was reused for a study of T cells in Graves' hyperthyroidism and ophthalmopathy.

The source material was peripheral blood mononuclear cells (PBMCs), sampled at new diagnosis, from a patient treated with antithyroid drugs. The receptor set was obtained from a woman aged 45-65 years with Graves disease.

This clonotype was detected many times. The chain couples TRBV28 to TRBJ2-7; D is undetermined. V lost 3 bases to trimming and J lost 3 bases, with 6 bases between them. Germline V gene lookup returns CDR1 MDHEN and CDR2 SYDVKM. The length of the CDR3 is 12 residues. CDR3 DNA sequence: TGTGCCAGCAGTTTTGCGATCTACGAGCAGTACTTC. It encodes CASSFAIYEQYF.

This clonotype turned up a few times. The J gene is TRBJ2-1, the V gene TRBV13, with a weak D call TRBD2 (7 bases). Trimming pared 4 bases from V and 2 bases from J, leaving 33 bases between. The germline CDR1 and CDR2 sequences are PRHDT and FYEKMQ (reference sequence). The CDR3 totals 22 residues. CDR3 DNA: TGTGCCAGCAGCTCCGCAGGGTTTCAGGGGTTCCGGGGGGACGGCGCCTACAATGAGCAGTTCTTC. Translating it yields CASSSAGFQGFRGDGAYNEQFF.

The chain couples TRBV5-5 to TRBJ2-5; 10 nucleotides agree with TRBD1. The junction had 9 bases not matched to a gene; V was cut back by 6 bases and J by 4 bases. The CDR3 spans 15 residues. Per germline, CDR1 SGHKS and CDR2 YYEKEE (reference sequence). The CDR3 is CASNWDRGSGETQYF. CDR3 nucleotides: TGTGCCAGCAACTGGGACAGGGGATCAGGAGAGACCCAGTACTTC.

The sample holds many counts of this clonotype. V usage is TRBV27 and J usage is TRBJ2-7; D not resolved. V was shortened by 2 bases and J by 5 bases, with 10 bases between the two germline ends. The CDR3 extends over 13 amino acids. Per the germline V gene, CDR1 is MNHEY and CDR2 is SMNVEV (reference sequence). In DNA, the CDR3 is TGTGCCAGCAGTTTAAGGCTAGGGAACGAGCAGTACTTC. This encodes CASSLRLGNEQYF.

There are many counts of this clonotype. The chain carries TRBV29-1 and TRBJ2-7; D is undetermined. Trimming took 4 bases from V and 4 from J, leaving 11 bases between them. The CDR3 loop spans 12 amino acids. Germline V gene lookup returns CDR1 SQVTM and CDR2 ANQGSEA. In DNA, the CDR3 is TGCAGCGTTGTTGGTCTCCGTTACGAGCAGTACTTC. Translated, it gives CSVVGLRYEQYF.

This clonotype was seen more than once but under ten times. V is TRBV5-1 and J is TRBJ2-5, with TRBD2 matching 8 bases. This CDR3 is 16 amino acids long. V shed 0 bases, J shed 5 bases, and the junction held 9 bases outside the gene matches. The germline gives CDR1 SGHRS, CDR2 YFSETQ. The DNA of the CDR3 is TGCGCCAGCAGCTTGGAAGTTGCGGGGGGAAGGGAGACCCAGTACTTC. As protein: CASSLEVAGGRETQYF.

This clonotype was observed at least ten times. The chain carries TRBV5-1 and TRBJ2-1; D perhaps matches TRBD2 (6 bases). Per germline, CDR1 SGHRS and CDR2 YFSETQ. Trimming took off 0 bases at V and 8 bases at J, with 15 bases between the two ends. The CDR3 sequence is 15 residues long. CDR3 in amino acids: CASSLAMAPGDEQFF. The CDR3 DNA sequence: TGCGCCAGCAGCTTGGCCATGGCGCCGGGGGATGAGCAGTTCTTC.

This clonotype was found many times. This chain uses TRBV12-3 or TRBV12-4 with TRBJ1-2; 10 nucleotides align to TRBD1. The CDR3 consists of 12 residues. Germline trimming cut 6 bases from V and 11 bases from J; bases unmatched to any gene: 6. The CDR3 region has the DNA TGTGCCAGCAGCGGGGACAGGGGAGCGTACACCTTC. This translates into CASSGDRGAYTF.

This clonotype appeared a few times. The CDR3 DNA is TGTGCCAGCAGCTTAGAAATTAGCTCTGGGGCCAACGTCCTGACTTTC. Translation: CASSLEISSGANVLTF. The chain carries TRBV7-6 and TRBJ2-6; D gene unclear. This CDR3 is 16 amino acids long. Germline V gives CDR1 SGHVS, CDR2 FNYEAQ. The V gene lost 1 base and the J gene lost 0 bases, with 7 bases spanning the gap.

This clonotype was seen repeatedly, ten times or more. The rearrangement links TRBV7-9 to TRBJ2-1, with a weak D call TRBD1 (5 bases). Germline V gene lookup returns CDR1 SEHNR and CDR2 FQNEAQ (reference sequence). Trimming shortened V by 4 bases and J by 0 bases, and 19 bases separated the two germline ends. The CDR3 runs 18 residues. The CDR3 sequence is CASSSNWGSTSSYNEQFF. CDR3 DNA: TGTGCCAGCAGCTCTAACTGGGGCTCCACCTCCTCCTACAATGAGCAGTTCTTC.

This clonotype showed up many times. The chain couples TRBV28 to TRBJ1-4, with 8 positions matching TRBD1. Germline CDR1 MDHEN, CDR2 SYDVKM. After removal of 4 bases from V and 8 bases from J, the junction contained 6 bases not matched to a gene. This CDR3 is 14 amino acids long. The CDR3 sequence is CASSSDRVGEKLFF. As DNA, the CDR3 is TGTGCCAGCAGTTCGGACAGGGTGGGAGAAAAACTGTTTTTT. Looking up the rest from reference TRBV28 and TRBJ1-4 gives the full variable domain: DVKVTQSSRYLVKRTGEKVFLECVQDMDHENMFWYRQDPGLGLRLIYFSYDVKMKEKGDIPEGYSVSREKKERFSLILESASTNQTSMYLCASSSDRVGEKLFFGSGTQLSVL.

This chain connects TRBV18 to TRBJ2-6, with a possible D match to TRBD2 (5 bases). The CDR3 length is 14 residues. With 7 bases removed from V and 4 bases from J, the gap between germline ends came to 11 bases. The germline CDR1 and CDR2 sequences are KGHSH and LQKENI. The CDR3 region is CASFSPGGANVLTF. The CDR3 DNA is TGTGCCAGCTTCAGCCCGGGAGGGGCCAACGTCCTGACTTTC.

There are a few counts of this clonotype. The V call is TRBV30, the J call TRBJ2-1, with 11 bases matching TRBD2. V lost 1 base to trimming and J lost 5 bases; unmatched junction nucleotides: 1. This CDR3 is built from 14 residues. Germline V gene lookup returns CDR1 GTSNPN and CDR2 SVGIG (reference sequence). Here the CDR3 reads CAWSGLAGNNEQFF. CDR3 nucleotides: TGTGCCTGGAGTGGACTAGCGGGAAACAATGAGCAGTTCTTC.